A selection of T cell receptor beta chains follows, all from one sample in a study of blood T cell repertoires in COVID-19. TCRdb's copy holds only in-frame clones and misses some; the assay was immunoSEQ multiplex PCR. In the table there are about 40,000 clones, approximately 83% of which are singletons. The sample consisted of peripheral blood. The source of these receptors is a woman between 55 and 75 years old with acute or convalescent COVID-19. The CDR3 runs from the conserved cysteine through the conserved F or W. A D gene is named only where the DNA matches it firmly. The size entry is marked missing in some rows and otherwise reads once, few, many or a size class.

j_call clone_size v_call d_call cdr3_aa cdr3_nt
TRBJ1-2 few TRBV18 TRBD1 CASSPALTGQDGYTF TGTGCCAGCTCACCTGCCCTGACAGGGCAGGATGGCTACACCTTC
TRBJ1-1 NA TRBV5-4 NA CAGRDNMNTEAFF TGTGCCGGCCGGGACAACATGAACACTGAAGCTTTCTTT
TRBJ2-7 NA TRBV25-1 NA CASSETKGGPREQYF TGTGCCAGCAGTGAAACGAAAGGAGGCCCCCGCGAGCAGTACTTC
TRBJ1-6 few TRBV5-8 TRBD1 CASSFGQGVNSPLHF TGTGCCAGCAGCTTTGGACAGGGAGTCAATTCACCCCTCCACTTT
TRBJ1-1 NA TRBV18 NA CASSPLQDTEAFF TGTGCCAGCTCACCACTTCAGGACACTGAAGCTTTCTTT
TRBJ2-1 NA TRBV5-4 NA CASSLKDGQLYNEQFF TGTGCCAGCAGCCTAAAGGACGGACAGCTCTACAATGAGCAGTTCTTC
TRBJ1-5 NA TRBV10-3 NA CAISEGGQPQHF TGTGCCATCAGTGAAGGAGGGCAGCCCCAGCATTTT
TRBJ2-1 NA TRBV19 NA CASSMSGLSSYNEQFF TGTGCCAGTAGTATGTCAGGGCTCAGCTCCTACAATGAGCAGTTCTTC
TRBJ1-5 NA TRBV27 NA CASSLVDKQPQHF TGTGCCAGCAGTTTGGTAGACAAACAGCCCCAGCATTTT
TRBJ2-4 NA TRBV15 TRBD1 CATSRDLTGTGVNIQYF TGTGCCACCAGCAGAGATCTCACCGGGACAGGGGTAAACATTCAGTACTTC
TRBJ1-2 NA TRBV12-3/TRBV12-4 TRBD1 CPRGLHYGYTF TGCCCGAGGGGGCTACACTATGGCTACACCTTC
TRBJ1-3 NA TRBV9 NA CASSGPGGNTIYF TGTGCCAGCAGCGGGCCAGGTGGAAACACCATATATTTT
TRBJ2-5 once TRBV7-9 TRBD2 CASSWGLAEETQYF TGTGCCAGCAGCTGGGGACTAGCGGAAGAGACCCAGTACTTC
TRBJ1-5 NA TRBV6-9 TRBD1 CASSLPTGRNQPQHF TGTGCCAGCAGTCTGCCGACAGGGCGAAATCAGCCCCAGCATTTT
TRBJ1-1 medium-sized TRBV3-1/TRBV3-2 NA CASSQAVNTEAFF TGTGCCAGCAGCCAAGCAGTGAACACTGAAGCTTTCTTT
TRBJ2-2 NA TRBV5-1 NA CASSLQPTGNTGELFF TGCGCCAGCAGCTTGCAGCCGACTGGGAACACCGGGGAGCTGTTTTTT
TRBJ2-3 NA TRBV23-1 TRBD1 CASSLSPDAQGQGRLDFTDTQYF TGCGCCAGCAGTCTGTCGCCTGATGCGCAAGGACAGGGGAGGTTGGATTTTACAGATACGCAGTATTTT
TRBJ2-3 NA TRBV5-1 TRBD2 CASSPLPSAGVPDTQYF TGCGCCAGCAGCCCCCTGCCCTCGGCGGGAGTTCCAGATACGCAGTATTTT